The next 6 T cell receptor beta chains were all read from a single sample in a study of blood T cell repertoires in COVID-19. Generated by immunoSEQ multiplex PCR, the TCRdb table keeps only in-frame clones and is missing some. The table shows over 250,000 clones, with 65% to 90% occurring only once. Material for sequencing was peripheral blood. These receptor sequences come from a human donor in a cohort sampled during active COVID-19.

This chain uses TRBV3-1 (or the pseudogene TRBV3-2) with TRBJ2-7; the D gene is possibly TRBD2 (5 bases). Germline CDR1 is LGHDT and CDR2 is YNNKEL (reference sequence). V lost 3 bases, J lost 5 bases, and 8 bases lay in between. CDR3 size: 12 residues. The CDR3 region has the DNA TGTGCCAGCAGCCACTCCGGGAACGAGCAGTACTTC. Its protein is CASSHSGNEQYF.

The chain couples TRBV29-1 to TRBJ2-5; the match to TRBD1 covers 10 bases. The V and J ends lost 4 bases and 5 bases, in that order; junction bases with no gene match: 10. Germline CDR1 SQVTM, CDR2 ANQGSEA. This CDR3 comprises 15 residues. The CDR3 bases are TGCAGCGTTGCGGGGACAGGGGCCAACCTGGAGACCCAGTACTTC. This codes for CSVAGTGANLETQYF. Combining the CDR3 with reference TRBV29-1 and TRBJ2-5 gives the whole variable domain SAVISQKPSRDICQRGTSLTIQCQVDSQVTMMFWYRQQPGQSLTLIATANQGSEATYESGFVIDKFPISRPNLTFSTLTVSNMSPEDSSIYLCSVAGTGANLETQYFGPGTRLLVL.

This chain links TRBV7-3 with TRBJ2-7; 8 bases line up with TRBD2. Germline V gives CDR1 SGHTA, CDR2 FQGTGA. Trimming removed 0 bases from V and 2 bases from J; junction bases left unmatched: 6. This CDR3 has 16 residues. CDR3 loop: CASSLTMAGGPYEQYF. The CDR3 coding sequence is TGTGCCAGCAGCTTAACAATGGCGGGAGGTCCCTACGAGCAGTACTTC.

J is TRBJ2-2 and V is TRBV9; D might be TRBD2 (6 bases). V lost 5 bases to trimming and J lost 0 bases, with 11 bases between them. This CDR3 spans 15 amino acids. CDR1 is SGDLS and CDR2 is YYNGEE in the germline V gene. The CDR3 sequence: CASRGTSANTGELFF. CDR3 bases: TGTGCCAGCAGAGGGACTTCGGCGAACACCGGGGAGCTGTTTTTT.

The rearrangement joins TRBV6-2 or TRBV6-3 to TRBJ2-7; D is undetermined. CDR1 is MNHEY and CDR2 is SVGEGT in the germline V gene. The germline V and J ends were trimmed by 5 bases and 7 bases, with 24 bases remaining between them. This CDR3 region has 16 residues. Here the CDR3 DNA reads TGTGCCAGCAGTCACCGCGGCAGCAAAGCGCCTAGAGAGCAGTACTTC. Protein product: CASSHRGSKAPREQYF.

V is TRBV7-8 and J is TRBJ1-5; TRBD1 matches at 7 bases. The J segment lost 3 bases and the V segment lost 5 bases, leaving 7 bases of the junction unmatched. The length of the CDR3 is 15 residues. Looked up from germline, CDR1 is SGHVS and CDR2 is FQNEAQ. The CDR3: CASSQGDGSNQPQHF. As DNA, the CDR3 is TGTGCCAGCAGCCAGGGGGACGGATCCAATCAGCCCCAGCATTTT. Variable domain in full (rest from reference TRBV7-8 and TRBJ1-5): GAGVSQSPRYKVAKRGQDVALRCDPISGHVSLFWYQQALGQGPEFLTYFQNEAQLDKSGLPSDRFFAERPEGSVSTLKIQRTQQEDSAVYLCASSQGDGSNQPQHFGDGTRLSIL.